The present T cell receptor (beta chain) was sequenced within a study of human T cells and chemical hapten exposure. Looking at the study overall: After 6 days, upper back 0.01% DPC patch tests were scored. Per-sample TCR yield variability stemmed mainly from small pooled library volume differences.

The CDR3 is made up of 14 amino acids. Germline CDR1 SGHVS, CDR2 FNYEAQ. Trimming cost V 4 bases and J 4 bases, with 12 bases left between them. Time point of the sample: patch test 1, 2 weeks after DPC sensitization. Treatment described: therapeutic diphenylcyclopropenone sensitization with weekly scalp DPC. Alopecia patients, 18 to 70 years old and DPC-suitable, served as donors. A single record per CDR3 protein comes from TCRdb applying MiXCR to the RACE reads. In the table there are 95,000 to 100,000 distinct CDR3 sequences, roughly an eighth of which are singletons. The source is a woman between 40 and 55 years old with alopecia areata. Some clones in this sample may be carry-over from other donors' samples. This specimen was whole blood, taken in connection with sensitization to the hapten diphenylcyclopropenone (DPC). V gene TRBV7-6 combines with J gene TRBJ2-3; D unclear. In DNA form, the CDR3 reads TGTGCCAGCAGCTCTCGGCGGTTCTCAGATACGCAGTATTTT. Protein sequence: CASSSRRFSDTQYF.